These T cell receptor beta chains were read from a single sample in a study of blood T cell repertoires in COVID-19. Clones were sequenced by immunoSEQ multiplex PCR, and TCRdb holds only the in-frame ones, with some missing. This table holds roughly 200,000 clones, around nine tenths found once. The specimen was peripheral blood. These receptors came from a man in his sixties who had recovered from COVID-19. Both conserved end residues are part of each CDR3. The D gene is left open where the match is weak. Clone size is not always given. Where it is, it says once, few, many or a class for expanded clones.

cdr3_nt,cdr3_aa,clone_size,j_call,d_call,v_call
TGTGCCAGTAGTATCAGGGGTCGGGTTTACGAGCAGTACTTC,CASSIRGRVYEQYF,NA,TRBJ2-7,NA,TRBV19
TGTGCCAGCAGCCTAGGAGCGGGGCAAGAGACCCAGTACTTC,CASSLGAGQETQYF,few,TRBJ2-5,TRBD2,TRBV3-1/TRBV3-2
TGTGCCAGCAGCTTACAGAACACCGGGGAGCTGTTTTTT,CASSLQNTGELFF,NA,TRBJ2-2,NA,TRBV11-3
TGTGCCAGCAGCGAGGACAGGGGCAACACTGAAGCTTTCTTT,CASSEDRGNTEAFF,NA,TRBJ1-1,TRBD1,TRBV6-4
TGTGCCAGCATCCCGGGACAGGGGTCCTACGAGCAGTACTTC,CASIPGQGSYEQYF,NA,TRBJ2-7,TRBD1,TRBV6-5
TGCGCCAGCAGCCCCTCAAGAGACAGAGACTATGGCTACACCTTC,CASSPSRDRDYGYTF,few,TRBJ1-2,NA,TRBV5-1
TGTGCCAGCAGCTTAGTTGGCAGAATGAACACTGAAGCTTTCTTT,CASSLVGRMNTEAFF,few,TRBJ1-1,NA,TRBV7-2
TGTGCCAGCAGTTCCCCCGGGGGGGGCGGCTATGGCTACACCTTC,CASSSPGGGGYGYTF,many,TRBJ1-2,NA,TRBV25-1
TGTGCCAGCAGCCAAGGGACTAGCGGGAGTAGCACAGATACGCAGTATTTT,CASSQGTSGSSTDTQYF,NA,TRBJ2-3,TRBD2,TRBV4-2
TGTGCCAGCAGTTCTCAGGGCCCCTACGAGCAGTACTTC,CASSSQGPYEQYF,few,TRBJ2-7,NA,TRBV27
TGCAGCGTTGAGGGGCAGGGGGGTTACACCTTC,CSVEGQGGYTF,NA,TRBJ1-2,TRBD1,TRBV29-1
TGTGCCAGCAGCGTAGCTACTGAGGGAACCTCTTCTGGGGCCAACGTCCTGACTTTC,CASSVATEGTSSGANVLTF,NA,TRBJ2-6,NA,TRBV9
TGTGCCAGTGCGGCAGGGGGTAGGACTGAAGCTTTCTTT,CASAAGGRTEAFF,many,TRBJ1-1,TRBD1,TRBV7-3
TGCAGTGAAGGCGGGAGTCGGGAGCAGTTCTTC,CSEGGSREQFF,NA,TRBJ2-1,TRBD2,TRBV20-1
TGCAGCGCCCCGGACAGGGGTAATGAAAAACTGTTTTTT,CSAPDRGNEKLFF,NA,TRBJ1-4,TRBD1,TRBV29-1
TGTGCCACACACCGGGACAGAGGGGAAAAACTGTTTTTT,CATHRDRGEKLFF,NA,TRBJ1-4,TRBD1,TRBV6-5
TGTGCCAGCTCACCACGGGACAGCGAAGAGACCCAGTACTTC,CASSPRDSEETQYF,NA,TRBJ2-5,TRBD1,TRBV18
TGTGCCAGCAGTCCCGCGGGACAGGGGAATCAGCCCCAGCATTTT,CASSPAGQGNQPQHF,NA,TRBJ1-5,TRBD1,TRBV28
TGTGCCAGCAGTTACTCGACGGGGGGCACCGGGGAGCTGTTTTTT,CASSYSTGGTGELFF,NA,TRBJ2-2,TRBD2,TRBV6-2/TRBV6-3
TGTGCCAGCAGTGAAGTCCTTCCGGGACTAGCGGGGGGGCCCAAGACCCAGTACTTC,CASSEVLPGLAGGPKTQYF,NA,TRBJ2-5,TRBD2,TRBV2
TGTGCCAGCGCCAGCGGGGGCGCGGATAATTCACCCCTCCACTTT,CASASGGADNSPLHF,few,TRBJ1-6,NA,TRBV2
TGTGCCAGCCAGAACAGGGGTGGGACAGATACGCAGTATTTT,CASQNRGGTDTQYF,NA,TRBJ2-3,TRBD1,TRBV27
TGTGCCAGCAGCTTGGAGGGTAGCGGATCCTACGAGCAGTACTTC,CASSLEGSGSYEQYF,NA,TRBJ2-7,NA,TRBV5-4
TGTGCCAGCAGCGTAGCTCGACAGGGGGCTTGGTATGGCTACACCTTC,CASSVARQGAWYGYTF,NA,TRBJ1-2,TRBD1,TRBV9
TGTGCCAGCAGCTCCGGTAGCGGGGGGGTTCAAGAGACCCAGTACTTC,CASSSGSGGVQETQYF,NA,TRBJ2-5,TRBD2,TRBV7-2
TGCGCCAGCAGCCAATATATGGGACAGCCTTTCTACAATGAGCAGTTCTTC,CASSQYMGQPFYNEQFF,NA,TRBJ2-1,TRBD1,TRBV4-3